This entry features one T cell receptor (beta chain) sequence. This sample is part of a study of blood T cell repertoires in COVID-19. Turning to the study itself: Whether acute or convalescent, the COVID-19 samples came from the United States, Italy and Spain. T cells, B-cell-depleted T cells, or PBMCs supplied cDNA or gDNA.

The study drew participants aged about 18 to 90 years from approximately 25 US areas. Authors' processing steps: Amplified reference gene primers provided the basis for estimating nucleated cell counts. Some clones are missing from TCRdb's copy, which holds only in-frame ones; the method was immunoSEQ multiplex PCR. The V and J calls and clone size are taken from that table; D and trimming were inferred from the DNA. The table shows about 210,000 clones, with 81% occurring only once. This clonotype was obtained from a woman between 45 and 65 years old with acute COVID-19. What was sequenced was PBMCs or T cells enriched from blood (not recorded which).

CDR3 bases: TGTGCCAGCAGCTTCCAGGGGGGCGGTAGCAATCAGCCCCAGCATTTT. Amino acid sequence: CASSFQGGGSNQPQHF. This chain joins TRBV7-2 and TRBJ1-5; 7 bases map to TRBD1. The germline V gene has CDR1 SGHTA and CDR2 FQGNSA. V trimming: 3 bases; J trimming: 0 bases; junction bases outside the gene matches: 5. The CDR3 spans 16 residues. Based on the CDR3 plus reference TRBV7-2 and TRBJ1-5, the full variable domain is GAGVSQSPSNKVTEKGKDVELRCDPISGHTALYWYRQSLGQGLEFLIYFQGNSAPDKSGLPSDRFSAERTGGSVSTLTIQRTQQEDSAVYLCASSFQGGGSNQPQHFGDGTRLSIL.